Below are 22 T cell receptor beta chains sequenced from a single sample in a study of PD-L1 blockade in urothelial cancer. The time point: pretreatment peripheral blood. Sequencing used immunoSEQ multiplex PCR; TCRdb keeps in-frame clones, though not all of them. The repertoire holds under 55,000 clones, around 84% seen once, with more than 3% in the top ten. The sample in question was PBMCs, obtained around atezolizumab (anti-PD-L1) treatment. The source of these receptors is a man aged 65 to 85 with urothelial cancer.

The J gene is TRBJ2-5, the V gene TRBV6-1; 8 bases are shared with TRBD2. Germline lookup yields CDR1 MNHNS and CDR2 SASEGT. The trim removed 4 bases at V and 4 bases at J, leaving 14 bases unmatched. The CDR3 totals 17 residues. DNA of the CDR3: TGTGCCAGCAGTGCTCCCGTCGGGGGGGCCGCAGGAGAGACCCAGTACTTC. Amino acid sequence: CASSAPVGGAAGETQYF.

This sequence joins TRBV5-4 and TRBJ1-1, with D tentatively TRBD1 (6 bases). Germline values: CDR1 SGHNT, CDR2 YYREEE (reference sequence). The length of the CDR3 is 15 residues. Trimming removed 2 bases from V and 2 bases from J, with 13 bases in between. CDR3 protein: CASSFQGTGNTEAFF. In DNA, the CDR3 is TGTGCCAGCAGCTTCCAGGGGACCGGAAACACTGAAGCTTTCTTT.

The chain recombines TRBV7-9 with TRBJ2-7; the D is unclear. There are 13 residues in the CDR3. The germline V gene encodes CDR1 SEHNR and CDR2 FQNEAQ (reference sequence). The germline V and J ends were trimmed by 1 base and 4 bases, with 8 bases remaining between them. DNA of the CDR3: TGTGCCAGCAGCTTAGACCGGCGGTACGAGCAGTACTTC. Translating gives CASSLDRRYEQYF.

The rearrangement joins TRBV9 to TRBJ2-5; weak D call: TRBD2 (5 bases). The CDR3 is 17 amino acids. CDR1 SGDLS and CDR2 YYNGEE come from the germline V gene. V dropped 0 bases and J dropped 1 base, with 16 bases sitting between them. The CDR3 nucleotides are TGTGCCAGCAGCGTAGGAACCGGGGAAGAGGTCCAAGAGACCCAGTACTTC. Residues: CASSVGTGEEVQETQYF.

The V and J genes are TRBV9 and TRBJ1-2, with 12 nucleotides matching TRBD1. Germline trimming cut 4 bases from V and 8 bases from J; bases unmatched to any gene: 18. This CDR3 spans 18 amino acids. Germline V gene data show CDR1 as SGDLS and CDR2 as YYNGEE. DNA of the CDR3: TGTGCCAGCAGCCCCCGCCCGCGGGACAGGGGGCGGACGGCCGGCTACACCTTC. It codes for CASSPRPRDRGRTAGYTF.

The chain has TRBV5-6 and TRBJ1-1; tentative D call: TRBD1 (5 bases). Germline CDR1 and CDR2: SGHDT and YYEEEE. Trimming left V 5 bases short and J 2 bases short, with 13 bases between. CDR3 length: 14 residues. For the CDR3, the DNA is TGTGCCAGCAGTATGGGCGGGGCTAACACTGAAGCTTTCTTT. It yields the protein CASSMGGANTEAFF.

CDR3 bases: TGTGCCAGCAGCCGTAGCGGGGGGGCCGAAGATACGCAGTATTTT. Encoded protein: CASSRSGGAEDTQYF. The chain combines TRBV5-4 with TRBJ2-3; TRBD2 matches 11 bases. Germline lookup yields CDR1 SGHNT and CDR2 YYREEE (reference sequence). This CDR3 spans 15 amino acids. V lost 4 bases to trimming and J lost 5 bases; unmatched junction nucleotides: 6.

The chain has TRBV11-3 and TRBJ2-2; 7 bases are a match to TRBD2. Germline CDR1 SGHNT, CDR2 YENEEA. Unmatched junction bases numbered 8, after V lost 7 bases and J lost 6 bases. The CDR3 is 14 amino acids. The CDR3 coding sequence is TGTGCCAGCACCACAAGAAGCGGGGCCGGGGAGCTGTTTTTT. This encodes CASTTRSGAGELFF. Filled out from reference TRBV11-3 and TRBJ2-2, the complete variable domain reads EAGVVQSPRYKIIEKKQPVAFWCNPISGHNTLYWYLQNLGQGPELLIRYENEEAVDDSQLPKDRFSAERLKGVDSTLKIQPAELGDSAVYLCASTTRSGAGELFFGEGSRLTVL.

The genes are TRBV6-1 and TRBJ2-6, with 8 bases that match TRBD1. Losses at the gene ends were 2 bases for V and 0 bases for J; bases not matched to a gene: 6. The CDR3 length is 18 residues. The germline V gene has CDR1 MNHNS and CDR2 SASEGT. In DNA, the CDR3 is TGTGCCAGCAGTGAACGGGCAGGGGGCAACTCTGGGGCCAACGTCCTGACTTTC. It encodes CASSERAGGNSGANVLTF.

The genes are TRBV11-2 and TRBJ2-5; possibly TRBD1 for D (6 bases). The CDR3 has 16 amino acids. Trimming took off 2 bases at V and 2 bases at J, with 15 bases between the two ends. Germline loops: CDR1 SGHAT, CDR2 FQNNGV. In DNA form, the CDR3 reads TGTGCCAGCAGCTTATACCCCCTCCAGGGGCAAGAGACCCAGTACTTC. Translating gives CASSLYPLQGQETQYF.

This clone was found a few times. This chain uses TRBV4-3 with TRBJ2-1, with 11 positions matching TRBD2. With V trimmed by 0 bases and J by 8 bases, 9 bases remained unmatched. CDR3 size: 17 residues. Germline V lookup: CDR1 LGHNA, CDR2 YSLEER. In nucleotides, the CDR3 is TGCGCCAGCAGCCAAGAATTAGCGGGGGGGCAGCGCTATGAGCAGTTCTTC. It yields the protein CASSQELAGGQRYEQFF.

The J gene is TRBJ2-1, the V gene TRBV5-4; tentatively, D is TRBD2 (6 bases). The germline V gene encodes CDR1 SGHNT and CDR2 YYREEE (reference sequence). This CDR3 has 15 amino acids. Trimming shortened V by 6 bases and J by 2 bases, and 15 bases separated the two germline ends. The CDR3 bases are TGTGCCAGCACCATGGGGGGAGGCACCTACAATGAGCAGTTCTTC. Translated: CASTMGGGTYNEQFF.

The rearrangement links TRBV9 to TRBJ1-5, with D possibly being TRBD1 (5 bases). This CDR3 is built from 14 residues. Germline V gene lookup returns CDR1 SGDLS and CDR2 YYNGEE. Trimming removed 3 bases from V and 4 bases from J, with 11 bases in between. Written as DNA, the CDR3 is TGTGCCAGCAGCGACGGGGGTACGAATCAGCCCCAGCATTTT. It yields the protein CASSDGGTNQPQHF.

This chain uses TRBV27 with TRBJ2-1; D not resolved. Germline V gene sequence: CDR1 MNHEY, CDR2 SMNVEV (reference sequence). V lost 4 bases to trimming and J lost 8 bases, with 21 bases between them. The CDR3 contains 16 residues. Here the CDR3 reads CASSSTRGISIDEQFF. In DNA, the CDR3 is TGTGCCAGCAGTTCGACGCGCGGCATTTCAATCGATGAGCAGTTCTTC.

CDR3 DNA sequence: TGTGCCAGTACGGGACAGGGAGGCTACACCTTC. It translates to CASTGQGGYTF. This chain links TRBV19 with TRBJ1-2, with 9 bases matching TRBD1. This CDR3 is built from 11 residues. V trimming: 7 bases; J trimming: 8 bases; junction bases outside the gene matches: 2. Looked up from germline, CDR1 is LNHDA and CDR2 is SQIVND (reference sequence). Supplemented by reference TRBV19 and TRBJ1-2, the full variable domain reads DGGITQSPKYLFRKEGQNVTLSCEQNLNHDAMYWYRQDPGQGLRLIYYSQIVNDFQKGDIAEGYSVSREKKESFPLTVTSAQKNPTAFYLCASTGQGGYTFGSGTRLTVV.

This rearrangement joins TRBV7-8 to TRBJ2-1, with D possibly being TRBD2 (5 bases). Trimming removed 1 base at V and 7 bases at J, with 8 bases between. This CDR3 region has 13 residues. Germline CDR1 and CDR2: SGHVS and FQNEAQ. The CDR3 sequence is CASSLGRTNEQFF. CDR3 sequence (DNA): TGTGCCAGCAGCTTAGGACGGACTAATGAGCAGTTCTTC.

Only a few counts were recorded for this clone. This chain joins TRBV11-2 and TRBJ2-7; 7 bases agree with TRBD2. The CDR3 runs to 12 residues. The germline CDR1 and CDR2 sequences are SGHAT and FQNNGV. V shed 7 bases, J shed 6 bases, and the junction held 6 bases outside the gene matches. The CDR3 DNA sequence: TGTGCCAGCAACGGGGGAGGGACCGAGCAGTACTTC. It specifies CASNGGGTEQYF.

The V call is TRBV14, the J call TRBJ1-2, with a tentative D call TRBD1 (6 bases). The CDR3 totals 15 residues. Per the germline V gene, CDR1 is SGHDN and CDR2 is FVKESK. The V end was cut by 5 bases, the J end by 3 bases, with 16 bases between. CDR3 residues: CASSSDMNRDYGYTF. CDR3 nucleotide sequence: TGTGCCAGCAGCTCAGACATGAACAGGGACTATGGCTACACCTTC. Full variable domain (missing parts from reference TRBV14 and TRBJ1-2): EAGVTQFPSHSVIEKGQTVTLRCDPISGHDNLYWYRRVMGKEIKFLLHFVKESKQDESGMPNNRFLAERTGGTYSTLKVQPAELEDSGVYFCASSSDMNRDYGYTFGSGTRLTVV.

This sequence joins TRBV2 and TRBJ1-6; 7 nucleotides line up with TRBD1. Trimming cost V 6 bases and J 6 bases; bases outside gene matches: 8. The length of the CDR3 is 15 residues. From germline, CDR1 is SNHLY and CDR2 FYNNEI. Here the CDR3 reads CASRAPGTVNSPLHF. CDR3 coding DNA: TGTGCCAGCAGGGCCCCTGGGACAGTTAATTCACCCCTCCACTTT.

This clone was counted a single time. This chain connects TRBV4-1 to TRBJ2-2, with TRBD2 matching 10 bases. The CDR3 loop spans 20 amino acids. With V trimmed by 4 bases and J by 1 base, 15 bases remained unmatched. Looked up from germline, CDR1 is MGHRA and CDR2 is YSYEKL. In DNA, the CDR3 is TGCGCCAGCAGCCCGCCCCTAGTCAGCGGGGGGGCCTTGAACACCGGGGAGCTGTTTTTT. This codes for CASSPPLVSGGALNTGELFF.

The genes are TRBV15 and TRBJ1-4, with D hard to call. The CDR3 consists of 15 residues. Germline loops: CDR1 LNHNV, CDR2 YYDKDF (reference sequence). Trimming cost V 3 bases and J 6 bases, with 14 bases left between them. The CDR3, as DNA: TGTGCCACCAGCAGGGACCGGGAGCGAGATGAAAAACTGTTTTTT. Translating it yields CATSRDRERDEKLFF.

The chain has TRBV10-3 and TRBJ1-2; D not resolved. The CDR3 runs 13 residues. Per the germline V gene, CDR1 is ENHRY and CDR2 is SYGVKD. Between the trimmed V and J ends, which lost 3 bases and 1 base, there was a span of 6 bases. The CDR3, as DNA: TGTGCCATCAGTGAAAACAGTAACTATGGCTACACCTTC. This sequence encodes CAISENSNYGYTF.